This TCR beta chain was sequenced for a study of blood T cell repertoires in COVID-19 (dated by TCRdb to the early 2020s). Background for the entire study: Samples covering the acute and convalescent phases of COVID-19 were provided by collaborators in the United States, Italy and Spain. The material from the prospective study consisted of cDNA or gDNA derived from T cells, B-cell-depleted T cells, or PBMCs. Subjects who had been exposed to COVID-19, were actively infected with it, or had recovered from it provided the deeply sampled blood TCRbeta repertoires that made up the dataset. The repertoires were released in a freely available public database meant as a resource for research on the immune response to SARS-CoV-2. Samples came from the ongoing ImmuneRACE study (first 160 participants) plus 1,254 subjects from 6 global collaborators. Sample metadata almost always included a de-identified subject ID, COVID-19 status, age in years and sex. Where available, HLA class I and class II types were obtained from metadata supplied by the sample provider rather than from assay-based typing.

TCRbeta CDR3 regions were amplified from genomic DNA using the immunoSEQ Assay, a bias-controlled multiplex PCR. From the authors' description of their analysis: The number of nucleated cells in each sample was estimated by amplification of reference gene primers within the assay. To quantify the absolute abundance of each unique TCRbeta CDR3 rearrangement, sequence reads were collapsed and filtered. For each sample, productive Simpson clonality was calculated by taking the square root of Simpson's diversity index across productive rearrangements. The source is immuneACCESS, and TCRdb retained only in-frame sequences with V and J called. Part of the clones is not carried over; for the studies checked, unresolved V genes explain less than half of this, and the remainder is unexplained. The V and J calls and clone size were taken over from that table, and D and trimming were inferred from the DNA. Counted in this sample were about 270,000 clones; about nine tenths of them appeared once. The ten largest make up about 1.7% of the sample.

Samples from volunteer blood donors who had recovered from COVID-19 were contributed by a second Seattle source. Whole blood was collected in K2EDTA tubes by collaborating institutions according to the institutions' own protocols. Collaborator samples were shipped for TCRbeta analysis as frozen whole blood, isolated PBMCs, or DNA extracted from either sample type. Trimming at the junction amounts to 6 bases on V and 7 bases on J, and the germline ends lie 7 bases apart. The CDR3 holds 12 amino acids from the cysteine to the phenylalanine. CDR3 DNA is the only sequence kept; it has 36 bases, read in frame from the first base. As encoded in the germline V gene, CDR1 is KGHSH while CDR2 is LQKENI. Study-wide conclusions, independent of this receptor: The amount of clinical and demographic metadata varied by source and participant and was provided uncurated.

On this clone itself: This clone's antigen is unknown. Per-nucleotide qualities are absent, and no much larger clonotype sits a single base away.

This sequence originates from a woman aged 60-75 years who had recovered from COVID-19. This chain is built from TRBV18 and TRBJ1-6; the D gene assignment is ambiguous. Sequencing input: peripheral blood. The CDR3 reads CASSLENSPLHF. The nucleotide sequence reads TGTGCCAGCTCCTTAGAAAATTCACCCCTCCACTTT.